Presented here are 5 T cell receptor beta chains from one specimen sequenced in a study of glioma-infiltrating T cells after dendritic cell vaccination. Assay: immunoSEQ multiplex PCR; the TCRdb copy retains only in-frame clones and omits some. This table holds around 100,000 clones, roughly 76% found once. The sequenced sample was blood, obtained before dendritic cell vaccination. The receptors were sampled from a human donor with glioblastoma.

The V gene is TRBV11-3, the J gene TRBJ2-1, with 8 bases that match TRBD2. The V gene end was trimmed by 2 bases and the J gene end by 7 bases; junction bases not matched to a gene: 10. CDR1 is SGHNT, CDR2 YENEEA, per germline. The CDR3 totals 16 residues. The CDR3 DNA follows: TGTGCCAGCAGCTTACAGGCGACTAGCGTCTTGAATGAGCAGTTCTTC. It encodes CASSLQATSVLNEQFF.

The V and J genes are TRBV7-9 and TRBJ1-1, with D hard to call. Trimming took off 5 bases at V and 6 bases at J, with 13 bases between the two ends. Germline CDR1 SEHNR, CDR2 FQNEAQ (reference sequence). The CDR3 is 13 residues long. The CDR3 loop is CASSLTYSSEAFF. In DNA, the CDR3 is TGTGCCAGCAGCCTCACTTACAGCTCTGAAGCTTTCTTT.

V is TRBV5-1 and J is TRBJ2-2, with D possibly TRBD1 on 6 matching bases. Germline CDR1 and CDR2: SGHRS and YFSETQ. The CDR3 contains 16 residues. The V and J ends lost 4 bases and 0 bases respectively, with 13 bases between them. CDR3: CASSLDRISNTGELFF. The CDR3 DNA is TGCGCCAGCAGCCTCGACAGGATCTCGAACACCGGGGAGCTGTTTTTT.

The rearrangement uses TRBV30 and TRBJ1-2; 7 bases line up with TRBD1. V shed 4 bases and J 4 bases; nucleotides not matched to a gene: 6. CDR1 GTSNPN and CDR2 SVGIG come from the germline V gene (reference sequence). This CDR3 comprises 13 residues. CDR3 in amino acids: CAWNRGSGYGYTF. The CDR3, as DNA: TGTGCCTGGAACAGGGGATCGGGCTATGGCTACACCTTC.

The chain links TRBV6-5 to TRBJ2-5; 9 nucleotides line up with TRBD1. Unmatched junction bases numbered 7, after V lost 2 bases and J lost 6 bases. CDR3 size: 15 residues. CDR1 and CDR2 (germline): MNHEY, SVGAGI. The CDR3 nucleotides read TGTGCCAGCAGTTACAGGGACAGGGATATTAAGACCCAGTACTTC. This codes for CASSYRDRDIKTQYF.